This passage covers 29 T cell receptor beta chains from one sample sequenced in a study of blood T cell repertoires in COVID-19. Repertoires were generated with immunoSEQ multiplex PCR, while TCRdb's copy carries only in-frame clones and drops some. The sample records under 150,000 clones, 85% to 90% being singletons. The sequencing input was peripheral blood. These receptors all come from a man aged 50 to 59 with acute or convalescent COVID-19.

The rearrangement uses TRBV6-2 or TRBV6-3 and TRBJ2-6; 7 positions agree with TRBD1. After removal of 5 bases from V and 2 bases from J, the junction contained 3 bases not matched to a gene. The germline gives CDR1 MNHEY, CDR2 SVGEGT. The CDR3 totals 15 residues. This CDR3 is CASSRTGAGANVLTF. As DNA, the CDR3 is TGTGCCAGCAGTCGAACAGGGGCTGGGGCCAACGTCCTGACTTTC.

A few counts support this clone. V gene TRBV21-1 combines with J gene TRBJ1-5; the listed D gene, TRBD1, was not tested against the DNA. TRBV21-1 is shown as a pseudogene. The CDR3 runs 15 residues. The CDR3 sequence is CASSKVQGWNQPQHF. CDR3 nucleotide sequence: TGTGCCAGCAGCAAAGTTCAGGGGTGGAATCAGCCCCAGCATTTT.

This sequence joins TRBV19 and TRBJ2-1; maybe TRBD2 (5 bases). Trimming took 3 bases from V and 12 from J, leaving 12 bases between them. CDR3 length: 12 residues. In germline, CDR1 is LNHDA, CDR2 SQIVND (reference sequence). CDR3 protein: CASSIQASGQFF. The DNA for the CDR3 is TGTGCCAGTAGTATTCAGGCCAGCGGGCAGTTCTTC.

The J gene is TRBJ2-3, the V gene TRBV11-2; weak D call: TRBD2 (6 bases). Per the germline V gene, CDR1 is SGHAT and CDR2 is FQNNGV. There are 16 residues in the CDR3. Trimming stripped 2 bases from V and 8 bases from J, with 20 bases between. This chain's CDR3 is CASSLQAGPGWATQYF. The CDR3 DNA reads as TGTGCCAGCAGCTTACAAGCGGGCCCCGGGTGGGCTACGCAGTATTTT.

V gene TRBV5-1 combines with J gene TRBJ1-4; D unresolved. CDR1 SGHRS and CDR2 YFSETQ come from the germline V gene. Between the trimmed V and J ends, which lost 4 bases and 5 bases, there was a span of 9 bases. This CDR3 is built from 13 residues. The CDR3 loop is CASSGAANEKLFF. CDR3 sequence (DNA): TGCGCCAGCAGCGGCGCGGCGAATGAAAAACTGTTTTTT.

V usage is TRBV7-8 and J usage is TRBJ2-3, with 9 bases lining up with TRBD1. The CDR3 sequence is 16 residues long. V lost 5 bases, J lost 1 base, and 7 bases stayed unmatched. The germline gives CDR1 SGHVS, CDR2 FQNEAQ. CDR3: CASSRGQGSGTDTQYF. The CDR3 nucleotides read TGTGCCAGCAGCCGAGGACAGGGGAGTGGCACAGATACGCAGTATTTT.

This chain joins TRBV7-7 and TRBJ2-1; possibly TRBD1 for D (6 bases). The CDR3 sequence is 13 residues long. Germline V gives CDR1 SSHAT, CDR2 FNYEAQ (reference sequence). V shed 5 bases and J shed 9 bases, with 14 bases lying between them. CDR3 sequence (DNA): TGTGCCAGCAGCCCCACAGGGCTCAGTGAGCAGTTCTTC. Encoded protein: CASSPTGLSEQFF.

The chain employs TRBV6-5 and TRBJ1-4; possible D gene TRBD1, 6 bases. This CDR3 is built from 14 residues. V shed 4 bases and J shed 8 bases, with 14 bases lying between them. Germline values: CDR1 MNHEY, CDR2 SVGAGI. CDR3 nucleotide sequence: TGTGCCAGCAGTTCCAGGGGCGCACTCGAAAAACTGTTTTTT. Protein: CASSSRGALEKLFF.

This clone was counted once. The V and J genes are TRBV6-1 and TRBJ1-1; D is possibly TRBD1 (6 bases). V was pared by 3 bases and J by 0 bases, with 11 bases between. The germline CDR1 and CDR2 sequences are MNHNS and SASEGT. The CDR3 is 15 residues long. CDR3 coding DNA: TGTGCCAGCAGTGATTTGACAGGTATGAACACTGAAGCTTTCTTT. Translation gives CASSDLTGMNTEAFF.

J is TRBJ2-7 and V is TRBV27; a possible D gene is TRBD2 (6 bases). The CDR3 sequence is 17 residues long. Germline values: CDR1 MNHEY, CDR2 SMNVEV (reference sequence). Trimming shortened V by 5 bases and J by 3 bases, and 23 bases separated the two germline ends. This CDR3 reads CASSTVLAYTRGYEQYF. For the CDR3, the DNA is TGTGCCAGCAGTACTGTCCTAGCGTATACACGGGGCTACGAGCAGTACTTC.

CDR3 sequence reads: CASRLSASTDTQYF. DNA for the CDR3: TGTGCCAGCAGACTTAGCGCGAGCACAGATACGCAGTATTTT. The chain uses TRBV6-5 and TRBJ2-3; tentative D call: TRBD2 (5 bases). The CDR3 covers 14 residues. Trimming stripped 6 bases from V and 0 bases from J, with 10 bases between. Germline CDR1 MNHEY, CDR2 SVGAGI.

This chain connects TRBV6-5 to TRBJ1-4, with D possibly matching TRBD1 (6 bases). Trimming cost V 5 bases and J 1 base, with 11 bases left between them. The CDR3 is 15 amino acids. Germline loops: CDR1 MNHEY, CDR2 SVGAGI. CDR3 residues: CASSRTGLTNEKLFF. For the CDR3, the DNA is TGTGCCAGCAGTCGTACAGGGTTAACTAATGAAAAACTGTTTTTT.

This chain links TRBV3-1 (or the pseudogene TRBV3-2) with TRBJ2-1, with 7 bases aligning to TRBD2. V was pared by 2 bases and J by 7 bases, with 11 bases of the junction left unmatched. CDR1 and CDR2 from the germline V gene are LGHDT and YNNKEL (reference sequence). This CDR3 has 16 residues. The CDR3 coding sequence is TGTGCCAGCAGCCAACGGGGGGTCCTATCTCTTAATGAGCAGTTCTTC. Amino acid sequence: CASSQRGVLSLNEQFF.

This clone appeared a few times. V is TRBV18 and J is TRBJ2-7; maybe TRBD1 (6 bases). The V end lost 4 bases, the J end lost 4 bases, and 8 bases lay between the germline ends. Germline loops: CDR1 KGHSH, CDR2 LQKENI. The CDR3 is 12 amino acids. CDR3 in amino acids: CASSQQGYEQYF. The CDR3 DNA sequence: TGTGCCAGCTCACAACAGGGATACGAGCAGTACTTC.

Notes on this clone: This sample also contains other DNA sequences that code for the same CDR3. The rearrangement links TRBV5-1 to TRBJ1-1, with a weak D call TRBD1 (6 bases). CDR3 length: 14 residues. The V end was cut by 3 bases, the J end by 0 bases, with 9 bases between. CDR1 and CDR2 from the germline V gene are SGHRS and YFSETQ. The CDR3 loop is CASSSQGMNTEAFF. CDR3 in DNA: TGCGCCAGCAGCTCTCAGGGGATGAACACTGAAGCTTTCTTT.

V gene TRBV5-1 combines with J gene TRBJ2-1; 9 nucleotides line up with TRBD1. Unmatched junction bases numbered 5, after V lost 4 bases and J lost 3 bases. CDR1 SGHRS and CDR2 YFSETQ come from the germline V gene. This CDR3 region has 15 residues. The CDR3 is CASSQGQGNYNEQFF. The CDR3 region has the DNA TGCGCCAGCAGCCAGGGACAGGGTAACTACAATGAGCAGTTCTTC.

The chain couples TRBV4-1 to TRBJ2-7, with TRBD2 matching over 11 bases. CDR1 is MGHRA, CDR2 YSYEKL, per germline. The CDR3 length is 16 residues. With V trimmed by 1 base and J by 2 bases, 4 bases remained unmatched. The CDR3 reads CASSQGLAGGPYEQYF. The CDR3 nucleotides are TGCGCCAGCAGCCAAGGTTTAGCGGGAGGGCCCTACGAGCAGTACTTC.

J is TRBJ2-1 and V is TRBV15; D is unclear. The CDR3 totals 13 residues. Germline CDR1 is LNHNV and CDR2 is YYDKDF (reference sequence). V was trimmed by 4 bases and J by 8 bases, leaving 12 bases between them. CDR3 nucleotide sequence: TGTGCCACCAGCAAGTCTAGTGACGATGAGCAGTTCTTC. Protein product: CATSKSSDDEQFF.

The rearrangement uses TRBV24-1 and TRBJ2-2, with D possibly TRBD1 on 5 matching bases. Trimming removed 6 bases from V and 1 base from J, with 8 bases in between. The CDR3 extends over 14 amino acids. Germline V lookup: CDR1 KGHDR, CDR2 SFDVKD. As DNA, the CDR3 is TGTGCCACCAGTATTCAGGGGAACACCGGGGAGCTGTTTTTT. Its protein product is CATSIQGNTGELFF.

Concerning this clone itself: Distinct nucleotide sequences in the sample also encode this CDR3. The chain couples TRBV10-3 to TRBJ1-4, with D possibly matching TRBD1 (6 bases). V gave up 6 bases and J gave up 7 bases, with 12 bases separating them. Germline V CDR1 and CDR2: ENHRY, SYGVKD. The CDR3 sequence is 13 residues long. CDR3 in amino acids: CAISAGVGEKLFF. The CDR3 DNA sequence: TGTGCCATCAGCGCAGGGGTGGGTGAAAAACTGTTTTTT.

The CDR3 region is CASKRDRGRETQYF. The CDR3 bases are TGTGCCAGTAAGCGGGACAGGGGTCGGGAGACCCAGTACTTC. The V and J genes are TRBV19 and TRBJ2-5, with 10 nucleotides matching TRBD1. The ends lost 7 bases at V and 5 bases at J; junction bases unmatched: 7. Germline CDR1 reads LNHDA; CDR2 reads SQIVND (reference sequence). The length of the CDR3 is 14 residues.

This chain joins TRBV11-2 and TRBJ1-5; D is perhaps TRBD1 (5 bases). Trimming removed 0 bases at V and 7 bases at J, with 16 bases between. Germline CDR1 and CDR2: SGHAT and FQNNGV. This CDR3 comprises 16 residues. The CDR3 nucleotides are TGTGCCAGCAGCTTAGATTCCGGGTGGGGCCGGCAGCCCCAGCATTTT. Its protein is CASSLDSGWGRQPQHF.

This sequence joins TRBV7-2 and TRBJ2-5, with 10 bases fitting TRBD2. The CDR3 totals 15 residues. The ends lost 1 base at V and 4 bases at J; junction bases unmatched: 3. Germline V gene sequence: CDR1 SGHTA, CDR2 FQGNSA. The CDR3 sequence is CASSLVLAGIETQYF. Here the CDR3 DNA reads TGTGCCAGCAGCTTAGTACTAGCGGGAATAGAGACCCAGTACTTC.

The chain has TRBV6-5 and TRBJ1-4; possibly TRBD1 for D (5 bases). CDR3 length equals 15 residues. The V end lost 5 bases, the J end lost 4 bases, and 14 bases lay between the germline ends. Germline V gene sequence: CDR1 MNHEY, CDR2 SVGAGI. For the CDR3, the DNA is TGTGCCAGCAGTAACCCCGACAGAATTAATGAAAAACTGTTTTTT. Its translation: CASSNPDRINEKLFF.

The chain links TRBV15 to TRBJ1-4, with D hard to call. This CDR3 is built from 15 residues. Germline V gene sequence: CDR1 LNHNV, CDR2 YYDKDF (reference sequence). Between the trimmed V and J ends, which lost 3 bases and 7 bases, there was a span of 15 bases. CDR3 DNA: TGTGCCACCAGCAGCCAAGGTCGCCCGGGTGAAAAACTGTTTTTT. Amino acid sequence: CATSSQGRPGEKLFF.

The chain is built from TRBV18 and TRBJ2-5; 10 bases fit TRBD1. There are 17 residues in the CDR3. Germline V gene lookup returns CDR1 KGHSH and CDR2 LQKENI. Trimming cost V 3 bases and J 5 bases; bases outside gene matches: 12. This CDR3 is CASSPISRTGGGETQYF. The DNA for the CDR3 is TGTGCCAGCTCACCGATTTCAAGGACAGGGGGAGGGGAGACCCAGTACTTC.

This clone has only a few counts. The chain employs TRBV5-1 and TRBJ1-1, with D uncertain. V lost 0 bases, J lost 1 base, and 13 bases lay in between. The CDR3 has 16 amino acids. Germline CDR1 is SGHRS and CDR2 is YFSETQ. This CDR3 reads CASSLGDGLPNTEAFF. For the CDR3, the DNA is TGCGCCAGCAGCTTGGGCGATGGACTCCCGAACACTGAAGCTTTCTTT.

The V gene is TRBV7-2, the J gene TRBJ2-1; 7 bases are shared with TRBD1. The CDR3 has 13 amino acids. The V segment lost 5 bases and the J segment 3 bases; nucleotides outside the gene matches: 1. From germline, CDR1 is SGHTA and CDR2 FQGNSA. CDR3 residues: CASSRDSYNEQFF. CDR3 sequence (DNA): TGTGCCAGCAGCCGGGACAGCTACAATGAGCAGTTCTTC.

This clone has just one count. V is TRBV7-2 and J is TRBJ2-7; a weak D match, TRBD2 (6 bases). The germline CDR1 and CDR2 sequences are SGHTA and FQGNSA. Trimming removed 1 base from V and 7 bases from J, with 17 bases in between. The CDR3 runs 15 residues. The CDR3 sequence is CASSLGGGWVREQYF. The CDR3 DNA is TGTGCCAGCAGCTTAGGAGGAGGGTGGGTCCGTGAGCAGTACTTC.